Each of the 23 T cell receptor beta chains below was sequenced from the same sample in a study of blood T cell repertoires in COVID-19. Sequencing used immunoSEQ multiplex PCR; TCRdb keeps in-frame clones, though not all of them. This sample has a few hundred thousand clones, with 85% to 90% found just once. Sequenced sample: PBMCs or T cells enriched from blood (not recorded which). Receptors were obtained from a woman younger than 35 who had recovered from COVID-19.

This chain links TRBV6-1 with TRBJ1-5; perhaps TRBD1 as D (6 bases). The CDR3 has 14 residues. From germline, CDR1 is MNHNS and CDR2 SASEGT. With 2 bases removed from V and 6 bases from J, the gap between germline ends came to 11 bases. Here the CDR3 reads CASSERGTIQPQHF. In nucleotides, the CDR3 is TGTGCCAGCAGTGAAAGGGGGACCATTCAGCCCCAGCATTTT.

This chain uses TRBV29-1 with TRBJ2-4, with unresolved D. V lost 3 bases and J 5 bases, leaving 8 bases between the germline ends. The CDR3 runs to 12 residues. Germline CDR1 SQVTM, CDR2 ANQGSEA. CDR3 residues: CSVDLGQNIQYF. The DNA for the CDR3 is TGCAGCGTTGATCTTGGCCAAAACATTCAGTACTTC.

This chain uses TRBV30 with TRBJ1-2; D is possibly TRBD1 (6 bases). The CDR3 covers 10 residues. Per the germline V gene, CDR1 is GTSNPN and CDR2 is SVGIG (reference sequence). Trimming removed 6 bases from V and 8 bases from J, with 10 bases in between. In DNA, the CDR3 is TGTGCCTGCCTCAGGGGAGGCTACACCTTC. This codes for CACLRGGYTF.

The chain is built from TRBV10-3 and TRBJ1-2, with a weak D call TRBD1 (6 bases). V lost 8 bases to trimming and J lost 0 bases, with 13 bases between them. The germline V gene encodes CDR1 ENHRY and CDR2 SYGVKD. The CDR3 sequence is 14 residues long. The CDR3 coding sequence is TGTGCCATCGCCACAGGGCTCACTAACTATGGCTACACCTTC. It is translated as CAIATGLTNYGYTF.

The rearrangement uses TRBV29-1 and TRBJ1-2; possible D gene TRBD1, 5 bases. This CDR3 comprises 15 residues. With 0 bases removed from V and 7 bases from J, the gap between germline ends came to 18 bases. Germline assignment: CDR1 SQVTM and CDR2 ANQGSEA. Here the CDR3 DNA reads TGCAGCGTTGAAGAAGGGATCCAGGGTCTTGCTGGCTACACCTTC. Encoded protein: CSVEEGIQGLAGYTF.

The chain links TRBV6-4 to TRBJ2-3, with 7 nucleotides matching TRBD2. Germline CDR1 MRHNA, CDR2 SNTAGT. Losses at the gene ends were 6 bases for V and 4 bases for J; bases not matched to a gene: 7. The CDR3 runs to 14 residues. The CDR3 sequence: CASSETSRPDTQYF. The CDR3 nucleotides are TGTGCCAGCAGCGAGACTAGCAGGCCAGATACGCAGTATTTT.

The chain couples TRBV6-5 to TRBJ1-2; TRBD1 agrees at 10 bases. There are 14 residues in the CDR3. Per germline, CDR1 MNHEY and CDR2 SVGAGI. The junction had 6 bases not matched to a gene; V was cut back by 4 bases and J by 7 bases. This CDR3 is CASSSATGGGGYTF. CDR3 sequence (DNA): TGTGCCAGCAGTTCCGCGACAGGGGGCGGTGGCTACACCTTC.

The chain uses TRBV19 and TRBJ1-1, with TRBD1 matching over 8 bases. This CDR3 contains 14 residues. Germline V gives CDR1 LNHDA, CDR2 SQIVND (reference sequence). V gave up 5 bases and J gave up 1 base; unmatched junction bases: 3. CDR3 sequence reads: CASSPGTGNTEAFF. DNA of the CDR3: TGTGCCAGTAGTCCTGGGACAGGGAACACTGAAGCTTTCTTT.

V gene TRBV9 combines with J gene TRBJ2-7; 11 nucleotides align to TRBD1. The trim removed 4 bases at V and 2 bases at J, leaving 2 bases unmatched. The CDR3 has 14 residues. Per germline, CDR1 SGDLS and CDR2 YYNGEE. The CDR3: CASSSGQGAYEQYF. The CDR3 DNA follows: TGTGCCAGCAGCTCGGGACAGGGGGCCTACGAGCAGTACTTC.

The chain has TRBV9 and TRBJ1-2; unclear D gene. Germline V gives CDR1 SGDLS, CDR2 YYNGEE. Trimming took 0 bases from V and 3 from J, leaving 6 bases between them. The CDR3 has 13 residues. CDR3 coding DNA: TGTGCCAGCAGCGTAGCTTTGTACTATGGCTACACCTTC. Translating gives CASSVALYYGYTF.

For this clone: An end of the junction differs from the germline gene, which may be a read error. This rearrangement joins TRBV6-1 to TRBJ1-5, with 8 bases identical to TRBD1. Germline values: CDR1 MNHNS, CDR2 SASEGT. The CDR3 is 15 amino acids. The CDR3 coding sequence is TGTGCCAGCAGCGAAGGACAGGGTTCCTATCAGCCCCAGCATTTT. As protein: CASSEGQGSYQPQHF.

The chain carries TRBV18 and TRBJ2-7; D possibly corresponds to TRBD1 (6 bases). This CDR3 spans 13 amino acids. Trimming took 3 bases from V and 6 from J, leaving 12 bases between them. The germline gives CDR1 KGHSH, CDR2 LQKENI. This chain's CDR3 is CASSPGAAGEQYF. Written as DNA, the CDR3 is TGTGCCAGCTCACCGGGGGCAGCTGGCGAGCAGTACTTC.

CDR3 sequence: CASSWTVGDSSYEQYF. DNA for the CDR3: TGTGCCAGCAGCTGGACGGTGGGGGACAGCTCCTACGAGCAGTACTTC. This chain links TRBV5-6 with TRBJ2-7, with 7 nucleotides matching TRBD1. J lost 0 bases, V lost 3 bases, and 9 bases had no gene match. CDR3 length equals 16 residues. The germline V gene has CDR1 SGHDT and CDR2 YYEEEE. Supplemented by reference TRBV5-6 and TRBJ2-7, the full variable domain reads DAGVTQSPTHLIKTRGQQVTLRCSPKSGHDTVSWYQQALGQGPQFIFQYYEEEERQRGNFPDRFSGHQFPNYSSELNVNALLLGDSALYLCASSWTVGDSSYEQYFGPGTRLTVT.

V and J are TRBV11-2 and TRBJ2-5; TRBD1 might be the D (5 bases). V shed 7 bases and J shed 0 bases, with 12 bases lying between them. The CDR3 length is 14 residues. Germline assignment: CDR1 SGHAT and CDR2 FQNNGV. Here the CDR3 reads CASTDRRNQETQYF. The CDR3 nucleotides are TGTGCCAGCACCGACAGACGGAACCAAGAGACCCAGTACTTC.

V and J are TRBV3-1 (or the pseudogene TRBV3-2) and TRBJ1-5, with a tentative D call TRBD1 (5 bases). This CDR3 has 14 residues. Trimming left V 0 bases short and J 5 bases short, with 8 bases between. The germline gives CDR1 LGHDT, CDR2 YNNKEL (reference sequence). In DNA form, the CDR3 reads TGTGCCAGCAGCCAAGAGCGGGGGGATCAGCCCCAGCATTTT. This sequence encodes CASSQERGDQPQHF.

The gene calls are TRBV10-2 and TRBJ2-7; TRBD2 matches at 7 bases. V gave up 0 bases and J gave up 8 bases; unmatched junction bases: 10. The CDR3 is made up of 15 amino acids. CDR1 and CDR2 (germline): WSHSY, SAAADI. The CDR3 sequence: CASSESRGNYVKQYF. The DNA of the CDR3 is TGCGCCAGCAGTGAGTCGCGGGGGAACTACGTGAAGCAGTACTTC.

This chain uses TRBV30 with TRBJ1-1; D is perhaps TRBD1 (5 bases). The CDR3 extends over 16 amino acids. V was cut by 5 bases and J by 5 bases, with 24 bases left in between. Looked up from germline, CDR1 is GTSNPN and CDR2 is SVGIG (reference sequence). For the CDR3, the DNA is TGTGCCTGGTCCACCGCAGGGATCTCCTACAGGACTGAAGCTTTCTTT. Encoded protein: CAWSTAGISYRTEAFF.

This sequence joins TRBV10-3 and TRBJ2-7; 9 bases match TRBD2. The CDR3 has 18 residues. Germline V CDR1 and CDR2: ENHRY, SYGVKD. Trimming at V came to 3 bases and at J to 2 bases, leaving 14 bases not matched to a gene. Written as DNA, the CDR3 is TGTGCCATCAGTGATACCGGACTAAAGCGGGGGGCCCCCTACGAGCAGTACTTC. Translation: CAISDTGLKRGAPYEQYF.

The chain joins TRBV11-2 to TRBJ2-5; D not resolved. The germline CDR1 and CDR2 sequences are SGHAT and FQNNGV. The CDR3 consists of 13 residues. The ends were cut back, 4 bases at V and 2 bases at J, with 8 bases in the middle. CDR3 in amino acids: CASSWSTQETQYF. CDR3 nucleotides: TGTGCCAGCAGCTGGAGTACTCAAGAGACCCAGTACTTC.

The J gene is TRBJ2-3, the V gene TRBV29-1; no clear D. The germline gives CDR1 SQVTM, CDR2 ANQGSEA. V lost 6 bases and J lost 1, with 14 bases in between. This CDR3 is 14 amino acids long. The CDR3 reads CSVAKSGGTDTQYF. The CDR3 region has the DNA TGCAGCGTCGCGAAATCAGGCGGCACAGATACGCAGTATTTT.

The genes are TRBV2 and TRBJ1-5; no clear D. V was clipped by 7 bases and J by 3 bases, with 16 bases between them. The CDR3 consists of 15 residues. Looked up from germline, CDR1 is SNHLY and CDR2 is FYNNEI. CDR3 loop: CASTEGRAFNQPQHF. The DNA of the CDR3 is TGTGCCAGCACCGAGGGTCGGGCTTTCAATCAGCCCCAGCATTTT.

The V and J genes are TRBV27 and TRBJ1-1; D call uncertain. Germline loops: CDR1 MNHEY, CDR2 SMNVEV (reference sequence). CDR3 size: 14 residues. Deletions cut 3 bases from V and 0 bases from J, with 8 bases between. DNA for the CDR3: TGTGCCAGCAGTTTTGGCCAATTGAACACTGAAGCTTTCTTT. Its protein is CASSFGQLNTEAFF.

This chain connects TRBV25-1 to TRBJ1-3; TRBD1 is a possible D gene (5 bases). This CDR3 is built from 15 residues. V lost 1 base, J lost 2 bases, and 9 bases lay in between. Germline V CDR1 and CDR2: MGHDK, SYGVNS. In nucleotides, the CDR3 is TGTGCCAGCAGTGAATTAAGGGGCGCTGGAAACACCATATATTTT. Residues: CASSELRGAGNTIYF.